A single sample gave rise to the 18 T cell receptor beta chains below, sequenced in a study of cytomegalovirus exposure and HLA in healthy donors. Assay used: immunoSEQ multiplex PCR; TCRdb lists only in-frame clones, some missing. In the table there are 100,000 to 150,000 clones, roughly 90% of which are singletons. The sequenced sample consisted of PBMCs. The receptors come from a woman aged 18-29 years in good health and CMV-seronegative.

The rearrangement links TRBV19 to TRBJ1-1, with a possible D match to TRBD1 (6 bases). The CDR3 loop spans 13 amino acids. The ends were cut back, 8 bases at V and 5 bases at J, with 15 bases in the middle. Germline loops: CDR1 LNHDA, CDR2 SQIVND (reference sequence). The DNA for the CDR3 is TGTGCCAGTCGGAGCCTAAGGGGGACTGAAGCTTTCTTT. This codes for CASRSLRGTEAFF. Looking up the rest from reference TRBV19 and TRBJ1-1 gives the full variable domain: DGGITQSPKYLFRKEGQNVTLSCEQNLNHDAMYWYRQDPGQGLRLIYYSQIVNDFQKGDIAEGYSVSREKKESFPLTVTSAQKNPTAFYLCASRSLRGTEAFFGQGTRLTVV.

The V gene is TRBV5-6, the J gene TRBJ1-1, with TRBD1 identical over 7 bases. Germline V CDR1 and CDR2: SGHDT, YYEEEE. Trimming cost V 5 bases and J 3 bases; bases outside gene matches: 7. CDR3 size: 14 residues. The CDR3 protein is CASSLDTGDTEAFF. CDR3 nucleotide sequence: TGTGCCAGCAGTCTCGACACAGGGGACACTGAAGCTTTCTTT.

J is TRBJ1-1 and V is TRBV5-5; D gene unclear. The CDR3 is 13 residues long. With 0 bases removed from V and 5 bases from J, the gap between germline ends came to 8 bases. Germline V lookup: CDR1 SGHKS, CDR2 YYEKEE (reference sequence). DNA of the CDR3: TGTGCCAGCAGCTTGGAACGGGGAACTGAAGCTTTCTTT. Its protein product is CASSLERGTEAFF.

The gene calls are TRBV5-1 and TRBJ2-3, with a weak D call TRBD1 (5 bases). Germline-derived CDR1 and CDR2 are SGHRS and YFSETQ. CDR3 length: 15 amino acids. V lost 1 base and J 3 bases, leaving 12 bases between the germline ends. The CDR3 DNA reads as TGCGCCAGCAGCTTGCAGGCAGGGTGGACAGATACGCAGTATTTT. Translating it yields CASSLQAGWTDTQYF.

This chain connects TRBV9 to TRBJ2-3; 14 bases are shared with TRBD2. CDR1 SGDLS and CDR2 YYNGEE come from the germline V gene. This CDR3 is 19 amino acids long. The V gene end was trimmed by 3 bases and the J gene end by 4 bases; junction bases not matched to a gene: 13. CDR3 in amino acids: CASSANPGLAGESADTQYF. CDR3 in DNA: TGTGCCAGCAGCGCCAATCCGGGACTAGCGGGAGAGAGCGCAGATACGCAGTATTTT.

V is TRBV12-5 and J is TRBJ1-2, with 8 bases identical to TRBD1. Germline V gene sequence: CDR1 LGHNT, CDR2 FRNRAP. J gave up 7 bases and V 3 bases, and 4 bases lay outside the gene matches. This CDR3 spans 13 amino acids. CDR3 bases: TGTGCTAGTGGTTTTCAAACAGGGGGTGGCTACACCTTC. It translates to CASGFQTGGGYTF. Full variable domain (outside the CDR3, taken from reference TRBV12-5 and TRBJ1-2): DARVTQTPRHKVTEMGQEVTMRCQPILGHNTVFWYRQTMMQGLELLAYFRNRAPLDDSGMPKDRFSAEMPDATLATLKIQPSEPRDSAVYFCASGFQTGGGYTFGSGTRLTVV.

CDR3 amino acids: CASSELRTSGRDGQYF. CDR3 nucleotides: TGTGCCAGCAGTGAACTAAGGACTAGCGGGAGGGACGGGCAGTATTTT. The V gene is TRBV2, the J gene TRBJ2-3; 15 nucleotides match TRBD2. Trimming took 2 bases from V and 11 from J; bases not matched to a gene: 8. CDR3 length: 16 amino acids. Germline CDR1 reads SNHLY; CDR2 reads FYNNEI.

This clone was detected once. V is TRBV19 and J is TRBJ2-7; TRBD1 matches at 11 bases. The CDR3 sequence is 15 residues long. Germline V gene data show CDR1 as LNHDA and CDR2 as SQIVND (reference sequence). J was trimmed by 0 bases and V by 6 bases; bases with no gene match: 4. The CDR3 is CASSAGTGGSYEQYF. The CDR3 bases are TGTGCCAGTAGCGCCGGGACAGGGGGCTCCTACGAGCAGTACTTC.

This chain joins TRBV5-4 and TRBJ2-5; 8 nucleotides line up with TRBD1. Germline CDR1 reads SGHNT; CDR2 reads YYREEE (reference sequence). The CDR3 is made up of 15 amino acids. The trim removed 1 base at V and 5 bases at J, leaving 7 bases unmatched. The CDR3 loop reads CASSLIQGAGETQYF. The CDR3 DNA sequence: TGTGCCAGCAGCTTGATCCAGGGGGCGGGGGAGACCCAGTACTTC.

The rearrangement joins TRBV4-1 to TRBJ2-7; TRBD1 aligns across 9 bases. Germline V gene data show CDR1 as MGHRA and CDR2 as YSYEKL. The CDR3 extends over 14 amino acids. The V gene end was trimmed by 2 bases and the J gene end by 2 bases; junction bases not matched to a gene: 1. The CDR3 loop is CASSQTGGAYEQYF. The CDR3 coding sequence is TGCGCCAGCAGCCAAACAGGGGGCGCCTACGAGCAGTACTTC.

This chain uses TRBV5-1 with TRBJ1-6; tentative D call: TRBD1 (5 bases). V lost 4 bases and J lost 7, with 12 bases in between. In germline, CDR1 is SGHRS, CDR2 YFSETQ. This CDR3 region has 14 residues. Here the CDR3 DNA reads TGCGCCAGCAGCCCGGGAGGGGAGAATTCACCCCTCCACTTT. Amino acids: CASSPGGENSPLHF.

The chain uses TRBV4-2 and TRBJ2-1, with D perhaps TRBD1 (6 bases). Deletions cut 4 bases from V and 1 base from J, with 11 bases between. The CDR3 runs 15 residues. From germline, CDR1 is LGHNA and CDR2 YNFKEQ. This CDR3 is CASSLGQFSYNEQFF. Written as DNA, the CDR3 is TGTGCCAGCAGCCTAGGACAGTTTTCCTACAATGAGCAGTTCTTC.

CDR3 sequence: CASTTTGGGYGYTF. CDR3 bases: TGTGCCAGCACTACGACAGGGGGCGGCTATGGCTACACCTTC. V gene TRBV28 combines with J gene TRBJ1-2; 10 nucleotides match TRBD1. The CDR3 runs 14 residues. Germline loops: CDR1 MDHEN, CDR2 SYDVKM. V dropped 7 bases and J dropped 4; count of bases not matched to a gene: 6.

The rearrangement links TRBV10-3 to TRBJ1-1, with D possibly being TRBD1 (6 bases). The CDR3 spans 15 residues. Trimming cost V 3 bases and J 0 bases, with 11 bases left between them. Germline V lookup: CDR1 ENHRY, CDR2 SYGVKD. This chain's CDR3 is CAISEGEGVNTEAFF. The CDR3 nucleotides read TGTGCCATCAGTGAAGGAGAGGGGGTGAACACTGAAGCTTTCTTT.

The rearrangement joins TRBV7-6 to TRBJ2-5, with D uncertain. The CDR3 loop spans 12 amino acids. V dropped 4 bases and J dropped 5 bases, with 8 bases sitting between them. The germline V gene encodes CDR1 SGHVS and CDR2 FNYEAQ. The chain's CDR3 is CASSSNAETQYF. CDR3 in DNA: TGTGCCAGCAGCTCCAACGCGGAGACCCAGTACTTC.

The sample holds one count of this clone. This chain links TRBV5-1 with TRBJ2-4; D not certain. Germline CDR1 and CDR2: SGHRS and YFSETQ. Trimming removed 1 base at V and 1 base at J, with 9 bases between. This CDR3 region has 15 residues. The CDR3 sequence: CASSLLGSAKNIQYF. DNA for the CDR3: TGCGCCAGCAGCTTGCTTGGCTCGGCCAAAAACATTCAGTACTTC.

The DNA of the CDR3 is TGTGCCAGCAGCTTAGGTTTCCAGGGGGTTAATGAAAAACTGTTTTTT. Its protein is CASSLGFQGVNEKLFF. The chain joins TRBV7-2 to TRBJ1-4; 7 positions match TRBD1. CDR3 length: 16 residues. The germline gives CDR1 SGHTA, CDR2 FQGNSA. With 1 base clipped from V and 4 bases from J, the junction kept 6 bases outside the gene matches.

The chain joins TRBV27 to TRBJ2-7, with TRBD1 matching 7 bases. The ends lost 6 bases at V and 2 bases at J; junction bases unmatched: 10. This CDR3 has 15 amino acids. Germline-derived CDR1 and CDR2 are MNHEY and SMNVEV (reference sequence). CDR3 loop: CASRRFDRATYEQYF. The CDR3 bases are TGTGCCAGCAGGCGCTTCGACAGGGCGACCTACGAGCAGTACTTC.